The 25 T cell receptor beta chains below come from one sample, sequenced in a study of T cells in Graves' hyperthyroidism and ophthalmopathy. Amplified TCR beta CDR3 regions came from RNA transcripts. A first-round RT-PCR of the TCR CDR3 used the HTBI primer set. TCRdb itself ran the multiplex PCR reads through MiXCR, one entry per CDR3 protein. The sample has a few hundred thousand distinct CDR3 sequences; under 20% are singletons. Material: blood. The origin of the receptors is a woman aged 18 to 35 with Graves' ophthalmopathy.

This chain links TRBV7-3 with TRBJ2-1, with TRBD2 identical over 14 bases. CDR3 length: 21 residues. CDR1 is SGHTA and CDR2 is FQGTGA in the germline V gene. The V segment lost 5 bases and the J segment 2 bases; nucleotides outside the gene matches: 17. DNA of the CDR3: TGTGCCAGCAGCCCCCTCGGGGGTGGACTAGCGGGAGGCCCCACCTACAATGAGCAGTTCTTC. Residues: CASSPLGGGLAGGPTYNEQFF.

This clonotype appeared a few times. The chain joins TRBV7-2 to TRBJ2-2, with 8 bases matching TRBD2. CDR3 length: 19 amino acids. V trimming: 5 bases; J trimming: 8 bases; junction bases outside the gene matches: 22. Germline CDR1 and CDR2: SGHTA and FQGNSA. The CDR3: CASSLPGLAGGPRTGELFF. CDR3 coding DNA: TGTGCCAGCAGCCTCCCCGGACTAGCAGGAGGGCCGAGAACGGGGGAGCTGTTTTTT. Full variable domain (rest looked up from reference TRBV7-2 and TRBJ2-2): GAGVSQSPSNKVTEKGKDVELRCDPISGHTALYWYRQSLGQGLEFLIYFQGNSAPDKSGLPSDRFSAERTGGSVSTLTIQRTQQEDSAVYLCASSLPGLAGGPRTGELFFGEGSRLTVL.

This clonotype was found many times. The chain is built from TRBV28 and TRBJ2-7; 15 bases align to TRBD2. The CDR3 covers 17 residues. The germline V gene has CDR1 MDHEN and CDR2 SYDVKM. The V segment lost 3 bases and the J segment 5 bases; nucleotides outside the gene matches: 8. CDR3: CASSLPGLAGGIHEQYF. Here the CDR3 DNA reads TGTGCCAGCAGTTTGCCCGGACTAGCGGGAGGGATCCACGAGCAGTACTTC. Using reference TRBV28 and TRBJ2-7 for the parts outside the CDR3, the full variable domain is DVKVTQSSRYLVKRTGEKVFLECVQDMDHENMFWYRQDPGLGLRLIYFSYDVKMKEKGDIPEGYSVSREKKERFSLILESASTNQTSMYLCASSLPGLAGGIHEQYFGPGTRLTVT.

There are many counts of this clonotype. J is TRBJ2-5 and V is TRBV11-2, with D perhaps TRBD1 (5 bases). V lost 0 bases, J lost 9 bases, and 11 bases lay in between. Germline values: CDR1 SGHAT, CDR2 FQNNGV. The CDR3 loop spans 13 amino acids. The CDR3 DNA follows: TGTGCCAGCAGCTTAGATGGCCCCAGGGCCCAGTACTTC. Amino acid sequence: CASSLDGPRAQYF.

This clonotype was detected many times. The chain couples TRBV3-1 to TRBJ1-5; perhaps TRBD1 as D (5 bases). The CDR3 is 16 amino acids. Trimming pared 3 bases from V and 0 bases from J, leaving 12 bases between. Germline CDR1 is LGHDT and CDR2 is YNNKEL (reference sequence). CDR3 sequence: CASSHSRGGSNQPQHF. DNA of the CDR3: TGTGCCAGCAGCCATTCCCGCGGGGGTAGCAATCAGCCCCAGCATTTT.

This clonotype has ten or more counts. V is TRBV12-3 or TRBV12-4 and J is TRBJ2-7; D is uncertain. V lost 5 bases to trimming and J lost 3 bases, with 11 bases between them. The CDR3 is made up of 13 amino acids. The chain's CDR3 is CASSLRLDYEQYF. CDR3 nucleotide sequence: TGTGCCAGCAGTCTAAGACTGGACTACGAGCAGTACTTC.

The sample holds many counts of this clonotype. V and J are TRBV28 and TRBJ2-7, with 7 bases that match TRBD1. V trimming: 6 bases; J trimming: 7 bases; junction bases outside the gene matches: 12. The V gene's germline CDR1 is MDHEN and CDR2 SYDVKM. The CDR3 covers 14 residues. CDR3 amino acids: CASSFTPTGYEQYF. The CDR3 DNA is TGTGCCAGCAGCTTTACCCCGACAGGGTATGAGCAGTACTTC. Together with reference TRBV28 and TRBJ2-7, the CDR3 gives the full variable domain: DVKVTQSSRYLVKRTGEKVFLECVQDMDHENMFWYRQDPGLGLRLIYFSYDVKMKEKGDIPEGYSVSREKKERFSLILESASTNQTSMYLCASSFTPTGYEQYFGPGTRLTVT.

About this clonotype itself: The junction differs from germline at one of its ends, possibly a read error. This chain uses TRBV20-1 with TRBJ1-1, with TRBD1 identical over 10 bases. Germline V CDR1 and CDR2: DFQATT, SNEGSKA (reference sequence). The CDR3 spans 14 residues. The CDR3 sequence: CSTSADRGDTEAFF. The CDR3 region has the DNA TGCAGTACTAGTGCGGACAGGGGGGACACTGAAGCTTTCTTT.

The chain combines TRBV5-4 with TRBJ2-7; 10 nucleotides agree with TRBD1. This CDR3 is built from 15 residues. Germline CDR1 SGHNT, CDR2 YYREEE (reference sequence). Trimming removed 2 bases from V and 6 bases from J; junction bases left unmatched: 8. This chain's CDR3 is CASSLRTGGGSEQYF. The CDR3 coding sequence is TGTGCCAGCAGCTTACGGACAGGGGGAGGAAGCGAGCAGTACTTC.

This clonotype was detected only a few times. The gene calls are TRBV13 and TRBJ2-2, with 8 bases that match TRBD1. In germline, CDR1 is PRHDT, CDR2 FYEKMQ (reference sequence). This CDR3 region has 14 residues. Trimming removed 4 bases from V and 13 bases from J; junction bases left unmatched: 11. The CDR3 protein is CASSSGTGPRALFF. In DNA form, the CDR3 reads TGTGCCAGCAGCTCAGGGACAGGCCCAAGGGCGCTGTTTTTT.

This clonotype was seen once. The rearrangement uses TRBV24-1 and TRBJ2-5; D unclear. Trimming shortened V by 0 bases and J by 1 base, and 2 bases separated the two germline ends. CDR3 size: 13 residues. Looked up from germline, CDR1 is KGHDR and CDR2 is SFDVKD. CDR3: CATSDLFQETQYF. The CDR3 DNA follows: TGTGCCACCAGTGATTTGTTCCAAGAGACCCAGTACTTC.

This clonotype was recorded at least ten times. The chain employs TRBV5-1 and TRBJ2-7; 12 nucleotides match TRBD1. The junction had 5 bases not matched to a gene; V was cut back by 4 bases and J by 6 bases. In germline, CDR1 is SGHRS, CDR2 YFSETQ. The CDR3 spans 14 residues. Written as DNA, the CDR3 is TGCGCCAGCAGCACTGGGACAGGGGGCGTCGAGCAGTACTTC. Its translation: CASSTGTGGVEQYF.

Worth noting for this clonotype: This sequence may be a read error, since a much larger clone differs from it by one base. This sequence joins TRBV28 and TRBJ2-7; the D gene is possibly TRBD1 (6 bases). The germline V and J ends were trimmed by 5 bases and 2 bases, with 13 bases remaining between them. The V gene's germline CDR1 is MDHEN and CDR2 SYDVKM. The CDR3 loop spans 14 amino acids. CDR3 loop: CASSAGTWPYEQYF. CDR3 DNA sequence: TGTGCCAGCAGTGCCGGGACATGGCCCTACGAGCAGTACTTC.

This rearrangement joins TRBV9 to TRBJ1-1; D is unclear. The CDR3 totals 14 residues. Germline V gives CDR1 SGDLS, CDR2 YYNGEE. Trimming removed 1 base at V and 8 bases at J, with 15 bases between. The CDR3 sequence is CASSVYAYGQEAFF. The DNA of the CDR3 is TGTGCCAGCAGCGTATATGCTTACGGGCAAGAAGCTTTCTTT.

The V call is TRBV27, the J call TRBJ1-2; unclear D gene. CDR1 and CDR2 from the germline V gene are MNHEY and SMNVEV (reference sequence). Trimming removed 2 bases from V and 3 bases from J, with 10 bases in between. The CDR3 is 14 residues long. The CDR3 DNA is TGTGCCAGCAGTTTACACGCCGAGGACTATGGCTACACCTTC. The encoded protein is CASSLHAEDYGYTF.

The J gene is TRBJ2-1, the V gene TRBV7-2; perhaps TRBD2 as D (6 bases). V lost 6 bases, J lost 8 bases, and 14 bases lay in between. Germline lookup yields CDR1 SGHTA and CDR2 FQGNSA. The length of the CDR3 is 13 residues. This CDR3 is CASRPPGDYEQFF. As DNA, the CDR3 is TGTGCCAGCAGGCCCCCTGGGGACTATGAGCAGTTCTTC.

This clonotype was seen more than once but under ten times. The chain combines TRBV19 with TRBJ2-1, with TRBD2 identical over 12 bases. CDR1 is LNHDA, CDR2 SQIVND, per germline (reference sequence). The V and J ends lost 6 bases and 8 bases, in that order; junction bases with no gene match: 8. The CDR3 totals 15 residues. CDR3 nucleotide sequence: TGTGCCAGTAGGGCTCTAGCGGGGGGGGGGGATGAGCAGTTCTTC. Translation: CASRALAGGGDEQFF.

CDR3 sequence: CASSNTGFGELFF. The CDR3 nucleotides read TGCGCCAGCAGCAATACGGGGTTTGGGGAGCTGTTTTTT. The chain carries TRBV4-1 and TRBJ2-2, with D perhaps TRBD2 (5 bases). The CDR3 spans 13 residues. Germline CDR1 and CDR2: MGHRA and YSYEKL. The V end lost 5 bases, the J end lost 8 bases, and 12 bases lay between the germline ends.

The chain couples TRBV4-1 to TRBJ2-5; no clear D. The CDR3 has 18 residues. In germline, CDR1 is MGHRA, CDR2 YSYEKL. The germline V and J ends were trimmed by 0 bases and 0 bases, with 17 bases remaining between them. CDR3 loop: CASSQESPGVKYQETQYF. CDR3 sequence (DNA): TGCGCCAGCAGCCAAGAAAGTCCGGGTGTCAAGTACCAAGAGACCCAGTACTTC.

This clonotype has a count of ten or more. The chain employs TRBV5-1 and TRBJ1-4; tentative D call: TRBD1 (5 bases). V lost 1 base and J 6 bases, leaving 13 bases between the germline ends. This CDR3 spans 15 amino acids. Germline lookup yields CDR1 SGHRS and CDR2 YFSETQ. CDR3 amino acids: CASSLYGGRDEKLFF. CDR3 DNA sequence: TGCGCCAGCAGCTTGTATGGGGGAAGGGATGAAAAACTGTTTTTT.

The sample holds many counts of this clonotype. V and J are TRBV7-2 and TRBJ1-1; D not certain. Germline V gene data show CDR1 as SGHTA and CDR2 as FQGNSA. Trimming took off 1 base at V and 5 bases at J, with 11 bases between the two ends. This CDR3 is built from 14 residues. The CDR3 protein is CASSLGIVSTEAFF. The CDR3 bases are TGTGCCAGCAGCTTAGGTATAGTCTCGACTGAAGCTTTCTTT.

The V and J genes are TRBV6-1 and TRBJ1-2; D is perhaps TRBD1 (5 bases). Germline assignment: CDR1 MNHNS and CDR2 SASEGT. The V gene lost 6 bases and the J gene lost 8 bases, with 16 bases spanning the gap. This CDR3 has 13 residues. The CDR3 protein is CASSEGLGGGYTF. The CDR3, as DNA: TGTGCCAGCAGCGAGGGACTGGGCGGCGGCTACACCTTC.

The chain carries TRBV28 and TRBJ1-5; 8 bases map to TRBD1. The CDR3 spans 17 residues. With 2 bases clipped from V and 0 bases from J, the junction kept 6 bases outside the gene matches. Looked up from germline, CDR1 is MDHEN and CDR2 is SYDVKM. The CDR3 bases are TGTGCCAGCAGTTTAAGTGGACAGGGCCTTAGCAATCAGCCCCAGCATTTT. As protein: CASSLSGQGLSNQPQHF.

The chain couples TRBV14 to TRBJ1-3; no definite D call. V lost 0 bases and J 0 bases, leaving 9 bases between the germline ends. The CDR3 runs 16 residues. Germline CDR1 is SGHDN and CDR2 is FVKESK. The CDR3 loop reads CASSQESSLSGNTIYF. In nucleotides, the CDR3 is TGTGCCAGCAGCCAAGAATCCTCTCTCTCTGGAAACACCATATATTTT.

This clonotype has a count of ten or more. The V call is TRBV7-2, the J call TRBJ1-1; D is unclear. Trimming stripped 1 base from V and 7 bases from J, with 10 bases between. The CDR3 sequence is 13 residues long. Germline V gene lookup returns CDR1 SGHTA and CDR2 FQGNSA. The CDR3 reads CASSLVTELEAFF. Here the CDR3 DNA reads TGTGCCAGCAGCTTAGTCACAGAGCTTGAAGCTTTCTTT.